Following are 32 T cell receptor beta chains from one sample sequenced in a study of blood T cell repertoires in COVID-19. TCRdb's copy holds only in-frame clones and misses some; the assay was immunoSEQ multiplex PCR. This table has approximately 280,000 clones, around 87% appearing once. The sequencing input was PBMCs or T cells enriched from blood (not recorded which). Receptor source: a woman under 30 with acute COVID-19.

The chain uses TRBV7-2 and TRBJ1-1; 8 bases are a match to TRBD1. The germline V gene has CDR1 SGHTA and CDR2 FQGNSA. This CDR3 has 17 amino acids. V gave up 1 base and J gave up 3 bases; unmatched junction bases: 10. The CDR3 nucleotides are TGTGCCAGCAGCTTAGACAGGGGGGTCATATCGGACACTGAAGCTTTCTTT. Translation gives CASSLDRGVISDTEAFF. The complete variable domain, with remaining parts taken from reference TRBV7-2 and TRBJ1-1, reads GAGVSQSPSNKVTEKGKDVELRCDPISGHTALYWYRQSLGQGLEFLIYFQGNSAPDKSGLPSDRFSAERTGGSVSTLTIQRTQQEDSAVYLCASSLDRGVISDTEAFFGQGTRLTVV.

CDR3 nucleotides: TGTGCCAGTAGCTTAGGACACCTCTTAAATCAGCCCCAGCATTTT. As protein: CASSLGHLLNQPQHF. This chain joins TRBV19 and TRBJ1-5; possibly TRBD1 for D (5 bases). The V end lost 6 bases, the J end lost 4 bases, and 16 bases lay between the germline ends. The germline CDR1 and CDR2 sequences are LNHDA and SQIVND (reference sequence). This CDR3 comprises 15 residues.

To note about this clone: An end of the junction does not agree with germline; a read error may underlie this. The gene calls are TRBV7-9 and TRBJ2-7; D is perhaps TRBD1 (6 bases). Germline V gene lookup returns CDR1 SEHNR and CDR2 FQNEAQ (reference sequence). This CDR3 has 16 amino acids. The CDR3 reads CASSPYRVPLSDEQYF. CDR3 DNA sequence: TGTGCCAGCAGCCCATACAGGGTCCCCCTCTCCGACGAGCAGTACTTC.

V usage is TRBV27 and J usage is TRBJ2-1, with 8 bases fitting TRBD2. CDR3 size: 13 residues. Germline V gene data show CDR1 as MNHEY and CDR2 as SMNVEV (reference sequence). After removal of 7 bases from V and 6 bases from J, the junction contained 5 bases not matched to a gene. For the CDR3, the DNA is TGTGCCAGCATGAGCGGGAGAAGCAATGAGCAGTTCTTC. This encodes CASMSGRSNEQFF.

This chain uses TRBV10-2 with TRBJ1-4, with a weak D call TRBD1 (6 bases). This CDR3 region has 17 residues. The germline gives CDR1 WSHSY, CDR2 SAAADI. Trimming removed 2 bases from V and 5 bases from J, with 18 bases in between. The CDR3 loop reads CASSELARYRANEKLFF. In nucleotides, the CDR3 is TGCGCCAGCAGTGAGCTGGCGAGGTACAGGGCCAATGAAAAACTGTTTTTT.

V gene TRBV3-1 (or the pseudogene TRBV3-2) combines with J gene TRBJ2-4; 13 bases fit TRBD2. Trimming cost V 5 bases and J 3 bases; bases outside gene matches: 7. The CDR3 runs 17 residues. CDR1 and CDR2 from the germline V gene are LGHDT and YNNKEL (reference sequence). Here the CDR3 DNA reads TGTGCCAGCAGCGGCGGACTAGCGGGAGCGGTCAAAAACATTCAGTACTTC. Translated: CASSGGLAGAVKNIQYF.

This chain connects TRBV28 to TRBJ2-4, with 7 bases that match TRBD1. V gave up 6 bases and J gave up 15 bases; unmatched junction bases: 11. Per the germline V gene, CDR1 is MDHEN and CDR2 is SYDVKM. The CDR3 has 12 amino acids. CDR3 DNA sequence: TGTGCCAGCAGACCTCAACAGGGGCCTTCGTACTTC. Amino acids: CASRPQQGPSYF.

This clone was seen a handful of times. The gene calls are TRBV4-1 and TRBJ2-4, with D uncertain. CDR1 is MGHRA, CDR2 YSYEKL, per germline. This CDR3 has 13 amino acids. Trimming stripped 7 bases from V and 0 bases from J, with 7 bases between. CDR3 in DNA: TGCGCCAGCATCGACATAGCCAAAAACATTCAGTACTTC. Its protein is CASIDIAKNIQYF.

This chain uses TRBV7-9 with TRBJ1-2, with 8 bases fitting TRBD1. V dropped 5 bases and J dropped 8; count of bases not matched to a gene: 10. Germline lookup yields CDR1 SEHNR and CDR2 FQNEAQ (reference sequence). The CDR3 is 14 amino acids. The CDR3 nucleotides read TGTGCCAGCAGCCCAGGGGGCCCGTCACGGGGCTACACCTTC. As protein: CASSPGGPSRGYTF.

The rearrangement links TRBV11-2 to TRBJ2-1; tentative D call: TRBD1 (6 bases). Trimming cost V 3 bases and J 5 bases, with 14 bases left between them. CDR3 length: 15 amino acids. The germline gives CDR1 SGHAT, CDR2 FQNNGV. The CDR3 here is CASSLRGNPNNEQFF. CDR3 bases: TGTGCCAGCAGCTTGAGGGGGAACCCTAACAATGAGCAGTTCTTC.

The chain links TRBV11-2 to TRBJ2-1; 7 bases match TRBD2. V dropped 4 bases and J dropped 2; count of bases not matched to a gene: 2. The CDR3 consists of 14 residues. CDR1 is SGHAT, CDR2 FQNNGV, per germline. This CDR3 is CASSYGTTYNEQFF. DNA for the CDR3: TGTGCCAGCAGCTATGGGACTACCTACAATGAGCAGTTCTTC. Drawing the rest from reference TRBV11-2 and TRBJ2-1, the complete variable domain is EAGVAQSPRYKIIEKRQSVAFWCNPISGHATLYWYQQILGQGPKLLIQFQNNGVVDDSQLPKDRFSAERLKGVDSTLKIQPAKLEDSAVYLCASSYGTTYNEQFFGPGTRLTVL.

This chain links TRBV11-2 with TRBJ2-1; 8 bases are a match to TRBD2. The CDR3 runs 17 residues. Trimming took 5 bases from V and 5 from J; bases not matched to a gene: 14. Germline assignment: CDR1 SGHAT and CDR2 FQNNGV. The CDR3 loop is CASSNLQAGGSHNEQFF. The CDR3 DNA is TGTGCCAGCAGCAATCTCCAGGCGGGAGGCTCTCACAATGAGCAGTTCTTC.

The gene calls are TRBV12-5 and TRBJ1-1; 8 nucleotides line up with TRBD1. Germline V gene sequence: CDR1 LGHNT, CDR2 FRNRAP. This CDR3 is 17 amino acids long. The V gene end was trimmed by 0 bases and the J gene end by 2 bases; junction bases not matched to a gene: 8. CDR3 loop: CASGLVRRDRLNTEAFF. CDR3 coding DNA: TGTGCTAGTGGTTTGGTAAGGAGGGACAGGCTAAACACTGAAGCTTTCTTT.

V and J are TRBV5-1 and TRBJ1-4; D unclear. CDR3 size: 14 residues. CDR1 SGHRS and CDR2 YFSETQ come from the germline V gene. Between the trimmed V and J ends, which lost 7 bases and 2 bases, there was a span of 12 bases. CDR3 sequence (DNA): TGCGCCAGCGCAGGAGGGAGTACTAATGAAAAACTGTTTTTT. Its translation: CASAGGSTNEKLFF. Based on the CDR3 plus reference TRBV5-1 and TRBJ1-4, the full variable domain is KAGVTQTPRYLIKTRGQQVTLSCSPISGHRSVSWYQQTPGQGLQFLFEYFSETQRNKGNFPGRFSGRQFSNSRSEMNVSTLELGDSALYLCASAGGSTNEKLFFGSGTQLSVL.

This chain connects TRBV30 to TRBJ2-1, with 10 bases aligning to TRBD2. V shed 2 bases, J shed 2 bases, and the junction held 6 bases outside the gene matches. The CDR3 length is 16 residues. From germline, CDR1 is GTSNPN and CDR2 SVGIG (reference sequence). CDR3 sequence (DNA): TGTGCCTGGAGTCCCTTAGCGGGGGGAACCTACAATGAGCAGTTCTTC. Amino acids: CAWSPLAGGTYNEQFF.

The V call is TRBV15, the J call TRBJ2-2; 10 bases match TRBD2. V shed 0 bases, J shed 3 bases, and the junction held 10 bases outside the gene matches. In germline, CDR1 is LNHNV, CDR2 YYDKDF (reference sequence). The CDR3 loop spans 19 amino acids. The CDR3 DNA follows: TGTGCCACCAGCAGAGATAGCGGGAGGCCCCAGAGAGACACCGGGGAGCTGTTTTTT. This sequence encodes CATSRDSGRPQRDTGELFF.

For the CDR3, the DNA is TGTGCCAGCAGCTTAGGCGCAGGGGGCCCTTTAGGGGCCAACGTCCTGACTTTC. It yields the protein CASSLGAGGPLGANVLTF. This chain joins TRBV11-2 and TRBJ2-6, with 8 bases lining up with TRBD1. The germline CDR1 and CDR2 sequences are SGHAT and FQNNGV. This CDR3 is built from 18 residues. Unmatched junction bases numbered 9, after V lost 1 base and J lost 4 bases. Full variable domain (rest looked up from reference TRBV11-2 and TRBJ2-6): EAGVAQSPRYKIIEKRQSVAFWCNPISGHATLYWYQQILGQGPKLLIQFQNNGVVDDSQLPKDRFSAERLKGVDSTLKIQPAKLEDSAVYLCASSLGAGGPLGANVLTFGAGSRLTVL.

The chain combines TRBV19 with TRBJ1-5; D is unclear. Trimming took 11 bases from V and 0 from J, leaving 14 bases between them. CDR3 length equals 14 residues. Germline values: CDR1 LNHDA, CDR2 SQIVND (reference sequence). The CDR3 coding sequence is TGTGCCGGGAGTACTGCCTATAGCAATCAGCCCCAGCATTTT. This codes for CAGSTAYSNQPQHF.

The CDR3 reads CASSFTSGSWAEQYF. As DNA, the CDR3 is TGTGCCAGCAGCTTTACTAGCGGGAGTTGGGCCGAGCAGTACTTC. The V and J genes are TRBV7-2 and TRBJ2-7, with 11 nucleotides matching TRBD2. V was pared by 3 bases and J by 6 bases, with 7 bases of the junction left unmatched. The CDR3 runs to 15 residues. In germline, CDR1 is SGHTA, CDR2 FQGNSA.

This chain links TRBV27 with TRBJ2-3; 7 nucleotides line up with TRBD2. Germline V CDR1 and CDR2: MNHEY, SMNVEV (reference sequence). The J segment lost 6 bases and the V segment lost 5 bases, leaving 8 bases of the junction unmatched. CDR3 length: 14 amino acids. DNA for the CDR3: TGTGCCAGCAGTCAGCGGGGCCCTAAGGATACGCAGTATTTT. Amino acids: CASSQRGPKDTQYF.

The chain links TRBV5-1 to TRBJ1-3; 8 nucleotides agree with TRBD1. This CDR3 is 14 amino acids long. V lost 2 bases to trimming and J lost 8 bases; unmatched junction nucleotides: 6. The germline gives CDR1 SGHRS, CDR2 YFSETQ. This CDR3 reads CASSFGTGADTIYF. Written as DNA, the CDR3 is TGCGCCAGCAGCTTCGGGACAGGAGCGGACACCATATATTTT. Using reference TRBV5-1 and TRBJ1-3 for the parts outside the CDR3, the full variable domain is KAGVTQTPRYLIKTRGQQVTLSCSPISGHRSVSWYQQTPGQGLQFLFEYFSETQRNKGNFPGRFSGRQFSNSRSEMNVSTLELGDSALYLCASSFGTGADTIYFGEGSWLTVV.

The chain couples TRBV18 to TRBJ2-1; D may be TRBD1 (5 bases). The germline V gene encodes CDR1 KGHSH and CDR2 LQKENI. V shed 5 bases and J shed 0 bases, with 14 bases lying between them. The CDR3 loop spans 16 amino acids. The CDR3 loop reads CASSVVLGVSYNEQFF. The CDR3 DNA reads TGTGCCAGCTCAGTCGTTTTAGGGGTCTCCTACAATGAGCAGTTCTTC.

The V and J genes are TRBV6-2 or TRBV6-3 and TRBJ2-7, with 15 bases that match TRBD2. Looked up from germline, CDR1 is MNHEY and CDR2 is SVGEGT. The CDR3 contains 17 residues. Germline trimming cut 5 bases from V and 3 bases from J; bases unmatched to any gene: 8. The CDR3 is CASSTWTSGRARYEQYF. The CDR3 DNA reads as TGTGCCAGCAGTACATGGACTAGCGGGAGGGCCCGCTACGAGCAGTACTTC.

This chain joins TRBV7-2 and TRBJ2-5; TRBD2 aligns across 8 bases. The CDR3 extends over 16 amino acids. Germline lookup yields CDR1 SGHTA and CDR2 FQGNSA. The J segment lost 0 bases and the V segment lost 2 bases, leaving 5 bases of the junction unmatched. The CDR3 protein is CASSLTPGGYQETQYF. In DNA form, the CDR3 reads TGTGCCAGCAGCTTAACCCCGGGGGGGTACCAAGAGACCCAGTACTTC.

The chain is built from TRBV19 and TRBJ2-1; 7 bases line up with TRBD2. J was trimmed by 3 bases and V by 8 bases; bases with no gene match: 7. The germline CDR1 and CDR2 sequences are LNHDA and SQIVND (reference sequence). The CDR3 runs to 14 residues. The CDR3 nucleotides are TGTGCCAGTTCGGAGCGGGACGTCTACAATGAGCAGTTCTTC. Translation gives CASSERDVYNEQFF.

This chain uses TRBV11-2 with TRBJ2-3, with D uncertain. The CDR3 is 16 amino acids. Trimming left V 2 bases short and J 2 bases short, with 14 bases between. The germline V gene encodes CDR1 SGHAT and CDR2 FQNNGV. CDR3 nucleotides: TGTGCCAGCAGCTTACCACAGTTCCCATACACAGATACGCAGTATTTT. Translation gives CASSLPQFPYTDTQYF.

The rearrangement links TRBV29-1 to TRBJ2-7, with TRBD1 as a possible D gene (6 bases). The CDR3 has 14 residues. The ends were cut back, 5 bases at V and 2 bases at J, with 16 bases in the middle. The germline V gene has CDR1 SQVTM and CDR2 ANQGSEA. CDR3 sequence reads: CSVKHRAGAYEQYF. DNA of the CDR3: TGCAGCGTTAAACACAGGGCTGGAGCCTACGAGCAGTACTTC.

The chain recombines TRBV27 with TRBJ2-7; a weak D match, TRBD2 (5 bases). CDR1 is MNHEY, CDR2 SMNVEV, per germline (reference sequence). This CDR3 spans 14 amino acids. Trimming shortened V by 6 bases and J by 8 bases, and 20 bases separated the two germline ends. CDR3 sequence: CASRPDWLTRQQYF. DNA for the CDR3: TGTGCCAGCAGACCGGACTGGCTTACGAGACAGCAGTACTTC.

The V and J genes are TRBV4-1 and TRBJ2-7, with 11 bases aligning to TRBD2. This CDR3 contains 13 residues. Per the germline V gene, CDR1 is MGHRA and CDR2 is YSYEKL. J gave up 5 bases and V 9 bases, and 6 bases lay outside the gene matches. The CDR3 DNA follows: TGCGCCAGTGGCGGACTAGCGGGCCACGAGCAGTACTTC. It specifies CASGGLAGHEQYF.

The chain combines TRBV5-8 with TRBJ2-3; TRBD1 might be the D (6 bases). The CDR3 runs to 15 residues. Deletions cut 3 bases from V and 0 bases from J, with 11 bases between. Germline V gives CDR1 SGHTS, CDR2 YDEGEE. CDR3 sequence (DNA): TGTGCCAGCAGCTGGAGACAGGCTAGCACAGATACGCAGTATTTT. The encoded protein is CASSWRQASTDTQYF.

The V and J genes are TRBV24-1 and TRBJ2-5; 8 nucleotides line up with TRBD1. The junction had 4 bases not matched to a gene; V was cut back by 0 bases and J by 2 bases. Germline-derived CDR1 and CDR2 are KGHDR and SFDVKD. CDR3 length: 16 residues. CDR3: CATSDLPGTGQETQYF. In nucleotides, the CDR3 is TGTGCCACCAGTGATTTGCCGGGGACAGGTCAAGAGACCCAGTACTTC.

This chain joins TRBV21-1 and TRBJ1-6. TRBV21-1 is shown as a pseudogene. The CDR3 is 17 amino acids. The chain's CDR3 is CASSKEIRGSKNSPLHF. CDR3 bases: TGTGCCAGCAGCAAAGAAATTCGGGGGTCCAAGAATTCACCCCTCCACTTT.